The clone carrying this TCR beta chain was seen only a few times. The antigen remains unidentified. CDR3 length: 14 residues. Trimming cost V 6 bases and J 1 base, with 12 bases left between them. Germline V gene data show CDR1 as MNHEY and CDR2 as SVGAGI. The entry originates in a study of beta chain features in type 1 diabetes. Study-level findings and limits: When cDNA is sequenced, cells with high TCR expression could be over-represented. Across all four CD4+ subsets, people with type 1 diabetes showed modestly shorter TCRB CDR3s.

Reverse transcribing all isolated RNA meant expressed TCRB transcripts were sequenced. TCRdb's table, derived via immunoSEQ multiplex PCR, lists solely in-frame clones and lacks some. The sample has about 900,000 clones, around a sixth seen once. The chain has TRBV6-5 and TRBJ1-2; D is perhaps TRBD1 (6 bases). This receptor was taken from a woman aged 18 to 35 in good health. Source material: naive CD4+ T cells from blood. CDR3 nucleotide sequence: TGTGCCAGCAGCTCTACAGGGATTAACTATGGCTACACCTTC. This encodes CASSSTGINYGYTF.